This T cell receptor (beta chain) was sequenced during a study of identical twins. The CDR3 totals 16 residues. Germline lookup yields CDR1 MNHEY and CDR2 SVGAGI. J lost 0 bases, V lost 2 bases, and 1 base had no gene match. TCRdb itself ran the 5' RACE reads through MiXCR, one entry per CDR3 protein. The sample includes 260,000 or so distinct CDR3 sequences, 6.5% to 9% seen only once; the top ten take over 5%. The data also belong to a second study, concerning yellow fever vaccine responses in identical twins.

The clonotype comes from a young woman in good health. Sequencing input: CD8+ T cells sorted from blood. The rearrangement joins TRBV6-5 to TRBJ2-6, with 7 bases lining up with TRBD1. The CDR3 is CASSYPGGSGANVLTF. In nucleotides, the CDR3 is TGTGCCAGCAGTTACCCAGGGGGCTCTGGGGCCAACGTCCTGACTTTC.